Below, one T cell receptor (beta chain) is given with its context. Its antigen remains unknown. The sample belongs to a study of vaccination effects on CD4 cells after COVID-19. V was shortened by 3 bases and J by 0 bases, with 11 bases between the two germline ends. The CDR3 contains 16 residues. Per the germline V gene, CDR1 is KGHSH and CDR2 is LQKENI. The culture ran for roughly ten days, and then CD4+ T cells were isolated. Subjects were given two BNT162b2 or mRNA-1273 vaccine doses. Repertoires were generated with immunoSEQ multiplex PCR, while TCRdb's copy carries only in-frame clones and drops some. The table has 66,000 or so clones, under 80% seen once; the top ten hold more than 2%.

The clonotype was recovered from a human donor who received a COVID-19 vaccine. The material was CD4+ T cells from PBMCs cultured without peptide, obtained after COVID-19 vaccination. V and J are TRBV18 and TRBJ1-4; TRBD1 might be the D (6 bases). The CDR3 loop is CASSPQGRTTNEKLFF. CDR3 in DNA: TGTGCCAGCTCACCCCAGGGGCGCACAACTAATGAAAAACTGTTTTTT. The whole variable domain, remainder taken from reference TRBV18 and TRBJ1-4, is NAGVMQNPRHLVRRRGQEARLRCSPMKGHSHVYWYRQLPEEGLKFMVYLQKENIIDESGMPKERFSAEFPKEGPSILRIQQVVRGDSAAYFCASSPQGRTTNEKLFFGSGTQLSVL.